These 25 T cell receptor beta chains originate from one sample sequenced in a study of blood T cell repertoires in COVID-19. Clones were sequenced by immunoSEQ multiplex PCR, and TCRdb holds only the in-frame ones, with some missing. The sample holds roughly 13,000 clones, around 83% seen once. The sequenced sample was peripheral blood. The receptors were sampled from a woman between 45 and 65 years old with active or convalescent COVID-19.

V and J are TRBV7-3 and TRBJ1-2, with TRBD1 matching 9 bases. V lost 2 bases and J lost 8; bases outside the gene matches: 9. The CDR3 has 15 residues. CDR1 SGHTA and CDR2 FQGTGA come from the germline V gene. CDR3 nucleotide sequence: TGTGCCAGCAGCTTATATCACAGGGGGCCTCCGGGCTACACCTTC. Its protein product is CASSLYHRGPPGYTF.

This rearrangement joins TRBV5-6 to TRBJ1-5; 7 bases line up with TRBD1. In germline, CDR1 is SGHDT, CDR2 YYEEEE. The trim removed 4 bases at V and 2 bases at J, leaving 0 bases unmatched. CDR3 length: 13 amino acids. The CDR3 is CASSTGGNQPQHF. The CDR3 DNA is TGTGCCAGCAGCACAGGGGGCAATCAGCCCCAGCATTTT.

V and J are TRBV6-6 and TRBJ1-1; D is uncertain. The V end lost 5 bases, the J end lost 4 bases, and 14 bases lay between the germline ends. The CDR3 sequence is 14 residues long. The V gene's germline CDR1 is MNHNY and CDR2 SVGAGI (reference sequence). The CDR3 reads CASSGLREGTEAFF. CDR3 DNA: TGTGCCAGCAGTGGGCTGCGGGAGGGCACTGAAGCTTTCTTT.

The CDR3 coding sequence is TGTGCCAGCAGTTTTGCAGGGATCGGATCCTACGAGCAGTACTTC. It codes for CASSFAGIGSYEQYF. The chain uses TRBV28 and TRBJ2-7, with D tentatively TRBD1 (5 bases). CDR1 is MDHEN, CDR2 SYDVKM, per germline. This CDR3 has 15 residues. V was shortened by 3 bases and J by 1 base, with 13 bases between the two germline ends.

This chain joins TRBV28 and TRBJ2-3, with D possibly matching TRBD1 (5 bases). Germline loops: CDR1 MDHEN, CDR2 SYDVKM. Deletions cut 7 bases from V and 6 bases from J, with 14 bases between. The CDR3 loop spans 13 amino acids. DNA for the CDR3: TGTGCCAGCAACCAACAACAGGTGGATACGCAGTATTTT. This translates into CASNQQQVDTQYF.

The CDR3 nucleotides read TGTGCCACCAGTGATCGTGGGGCAGGTGGCTACACCTTC. This codes for CATSDRGAGGYTF. The chain links TRBV24-1 to TRBJ1-2; D perhaps matches TRBD1 (5 bases). V shed 3 bases and J shed 7 bases, with 11 bases lying between them. CDR1 is KGHDR, CDR2 SFDVKD, per germline. The CDR3 is 13 residues long.

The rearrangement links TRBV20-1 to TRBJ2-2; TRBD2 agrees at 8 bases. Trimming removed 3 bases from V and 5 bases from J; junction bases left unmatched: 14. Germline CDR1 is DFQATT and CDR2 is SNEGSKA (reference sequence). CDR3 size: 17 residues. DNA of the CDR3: TGCAGTGCTAGTCGGACTTGGGAGAGCGGGGGTACCGGGGAGCTGTTTTTT. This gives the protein CSASRTWESGGTGELFF.

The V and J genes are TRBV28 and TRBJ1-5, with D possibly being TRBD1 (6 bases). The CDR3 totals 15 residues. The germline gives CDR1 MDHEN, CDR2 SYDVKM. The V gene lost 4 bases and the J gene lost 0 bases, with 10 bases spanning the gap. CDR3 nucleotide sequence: TGTGCCAGCAGTTATGACAGGAATAGCAATCAGCCCCAGCATTTT. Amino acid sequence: CASSYDRNSNQPQHF.

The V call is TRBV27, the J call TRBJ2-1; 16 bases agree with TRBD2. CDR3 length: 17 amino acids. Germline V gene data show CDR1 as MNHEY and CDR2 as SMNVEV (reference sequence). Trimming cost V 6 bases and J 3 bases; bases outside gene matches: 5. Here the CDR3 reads CASRGLAGGPFYNEQFF. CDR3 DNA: TGTGCCAGCAGGGGACTAGCGGGGGGGCCGTTCTACAATGAGCAGTTCTTC.

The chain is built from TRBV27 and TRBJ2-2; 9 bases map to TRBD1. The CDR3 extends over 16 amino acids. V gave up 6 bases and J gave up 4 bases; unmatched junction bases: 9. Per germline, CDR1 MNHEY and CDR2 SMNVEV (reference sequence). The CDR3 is CASSLLTTGGTGELFF. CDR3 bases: TGTGCCAGCAGCCTCCTAACGACAGGGGGCACCGGGGAGCTGTTTTTT.

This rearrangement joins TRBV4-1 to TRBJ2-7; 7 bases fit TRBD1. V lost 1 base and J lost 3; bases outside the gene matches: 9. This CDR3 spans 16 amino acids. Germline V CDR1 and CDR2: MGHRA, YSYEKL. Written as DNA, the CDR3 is TGCGCCAGCAGCCAAGGATGGGACAGCCCGATCTACGAGCAGTACTTC. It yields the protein CASSQGWDSPIYEQYF.

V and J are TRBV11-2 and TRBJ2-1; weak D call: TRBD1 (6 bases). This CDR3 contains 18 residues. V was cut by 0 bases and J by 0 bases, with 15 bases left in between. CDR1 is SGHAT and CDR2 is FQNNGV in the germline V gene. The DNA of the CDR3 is TGTGCCAGCAGCTTAGAAGGACAGACCTTTAGCTCCTACAATGAGCAGTTCTTC. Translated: CASSLEGQTFSSYNEQFF.

The CDR3 sequence: CASSLQGVGNQPQHF. CDR3 nucleotide sequence: TGTGCCAGTAGCCTACAGGGGGTGGGCAATCAGCCCCAGCATTTT. This sequence joins TRBV19 and TRBJ1-5, with 8 bases that match TRBD1. Per germline, CDR1 LNHDA and CDR2 SQIVND (reference sequence). V gave up 6 bases and J gave up 2 bases; unmatched junction bases: 6. The CDR3 is 15 residues long.

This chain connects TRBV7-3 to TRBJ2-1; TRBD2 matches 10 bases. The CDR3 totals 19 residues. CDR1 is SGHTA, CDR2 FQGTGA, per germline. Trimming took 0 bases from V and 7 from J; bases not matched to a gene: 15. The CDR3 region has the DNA TGTGCCAGCAGCTTAACCGCCGCCGTACTAGCGGGGATTACAAATGAGCAGTTCTTC. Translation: CASSLTAAVLAGITNEQFF.

Here the CDR3 DNA reads TGTGCCAGCAGTCAGACAGGGGGCGGTGAGACCCAGTACTTC. Translating it yields CASSQTGGGETQYF. The chain combines TRBV28 with TRBJ2-5, with 10 bases matching TRBD1. The V gene end was trimmed by 5 bases and the J gene end by 5 bases; junction bases not matched to a gene: 5. The CDR3 runs 14 residues. The germline gives CDR1 MDHEN, CDR2 SYDVKM.

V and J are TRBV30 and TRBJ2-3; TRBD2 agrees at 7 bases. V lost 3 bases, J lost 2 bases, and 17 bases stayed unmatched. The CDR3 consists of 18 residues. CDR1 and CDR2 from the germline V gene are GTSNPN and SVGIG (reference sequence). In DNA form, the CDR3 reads TGTGCCTGGAGCCAACACCCCCGGGAGGCCAATCCCACAGATACGCAGTATTTT. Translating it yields CAWSQHPREANPTDTQYF.

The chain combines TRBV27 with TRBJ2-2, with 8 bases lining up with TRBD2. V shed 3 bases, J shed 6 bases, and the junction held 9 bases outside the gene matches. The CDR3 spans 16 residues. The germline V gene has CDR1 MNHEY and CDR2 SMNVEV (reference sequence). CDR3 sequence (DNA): TGTGCCAGCAGTTTCAGCAGCGGGAGAGGGCCCGGGGAGCTGTTTTTT. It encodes CASSFSSGRGPGELFF.

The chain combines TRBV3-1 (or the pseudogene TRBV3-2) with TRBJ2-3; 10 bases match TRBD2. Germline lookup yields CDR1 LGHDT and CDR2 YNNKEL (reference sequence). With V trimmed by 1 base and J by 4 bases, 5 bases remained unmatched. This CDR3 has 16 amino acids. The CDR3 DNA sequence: TGTGCCAGCAGCCAAGGGGGGACTAGCGTAGCAGATACGCAGTATTTT. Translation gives CASSQGGTSVADTQYF.

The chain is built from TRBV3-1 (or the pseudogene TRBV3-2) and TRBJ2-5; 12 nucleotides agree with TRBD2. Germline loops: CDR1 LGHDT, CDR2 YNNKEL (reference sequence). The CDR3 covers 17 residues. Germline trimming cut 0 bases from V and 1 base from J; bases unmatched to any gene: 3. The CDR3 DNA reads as TGTGCCAGCAGCCAAGATCAACTAGCGGGAGGCCAAGAGACCCAGTACTTC. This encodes CASSQDQLAGGQETQYF.

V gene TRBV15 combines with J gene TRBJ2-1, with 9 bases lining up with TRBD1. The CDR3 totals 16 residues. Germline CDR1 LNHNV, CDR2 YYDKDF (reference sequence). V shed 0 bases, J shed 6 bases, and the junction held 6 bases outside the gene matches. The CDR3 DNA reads TGTGCCACCAGCAGAGAAAGGGGACAGGGAATCAATGAGCAGTTCTTC. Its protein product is CATSRERGQGINEQFF.

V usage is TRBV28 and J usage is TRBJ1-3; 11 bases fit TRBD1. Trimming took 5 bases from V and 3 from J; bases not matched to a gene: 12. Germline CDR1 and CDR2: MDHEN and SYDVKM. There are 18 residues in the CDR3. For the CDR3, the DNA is TGTGCCAGCAGTCTCTACCCGGACAGGGGGCTGGTTGGAAACACCATATATTTT. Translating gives CASSLYPDRGLVGNTIYF.

The CDR3 DNA is TGTGCCAGCAGTGAAGCTACAGGGAGGGAGCCCCAGCATTTT. Its protein is CASSEATGREPQHF. This rearrangement joins TRBV2 to TRBJ1-5; TRBD1 might be the D (6 bases). CDR1 is SNHLY and CDR2 is FYNNEI in the germline V gene. V lost 0 bases, J lost 8 bases, and 11 bases lay in between. The length of the CDR3 is 14 residues.

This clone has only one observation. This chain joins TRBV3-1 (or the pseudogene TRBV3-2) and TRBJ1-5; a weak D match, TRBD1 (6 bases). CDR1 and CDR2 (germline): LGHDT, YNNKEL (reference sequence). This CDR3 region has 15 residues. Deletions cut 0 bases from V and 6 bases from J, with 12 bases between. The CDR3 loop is CASSQDGGLLQPQHF. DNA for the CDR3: TGTGCCAGCAGCCAAGACGGGGGGCTTCTTCAGCCCCAGCATTTT.

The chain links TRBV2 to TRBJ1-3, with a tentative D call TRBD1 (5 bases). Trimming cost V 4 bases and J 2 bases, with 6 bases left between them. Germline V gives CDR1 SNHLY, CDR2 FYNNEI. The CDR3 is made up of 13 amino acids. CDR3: CASSGQTGNTIYF. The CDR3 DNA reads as TGTGCCAGCAGTGGACAGACTGGAAACACCATATATTTT.

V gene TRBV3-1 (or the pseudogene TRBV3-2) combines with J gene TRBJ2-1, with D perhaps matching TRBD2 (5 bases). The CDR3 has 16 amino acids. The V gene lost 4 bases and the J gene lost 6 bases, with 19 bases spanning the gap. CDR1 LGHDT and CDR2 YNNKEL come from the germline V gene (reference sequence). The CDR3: CASSPTGLFAGNEQFF. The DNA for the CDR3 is TGTGCCAGCAGCCCCACTGGACTTTTTGCGGGCAATGAGCAGTTCTTC.